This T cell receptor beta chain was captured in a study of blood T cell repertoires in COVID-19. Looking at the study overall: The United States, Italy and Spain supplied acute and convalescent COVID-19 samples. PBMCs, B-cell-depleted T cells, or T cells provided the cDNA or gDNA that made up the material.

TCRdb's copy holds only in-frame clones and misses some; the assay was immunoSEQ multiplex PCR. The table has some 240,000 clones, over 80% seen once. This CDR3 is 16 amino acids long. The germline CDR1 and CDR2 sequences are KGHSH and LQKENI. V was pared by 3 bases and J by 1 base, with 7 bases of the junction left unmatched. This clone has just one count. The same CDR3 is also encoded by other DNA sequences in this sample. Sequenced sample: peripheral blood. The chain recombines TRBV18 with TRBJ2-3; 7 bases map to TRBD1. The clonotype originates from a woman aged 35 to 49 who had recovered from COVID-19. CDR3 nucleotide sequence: TGTGCCAGCTCACCTCCATCAAGGGGGCGCACAGATACGCAGTATTTT. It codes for CASSPPSRGRTDTQYF.